This T cell receptor (beta chain) appears in the sequencing data of a study of blood T cell repertoires in COVID-19. Study background: Samples representing acute and convalescent COVID-19 were sourced from the United States, Italy and Spain. Sample material is recorded as cDNA or gDNA derived from T cells, B-cell-depleted T cells, or PBMCs.

Trimming took 6 bases from V and 1 from J, leaving 9 bases between them. CDR1 SNHLY and CDR2 FYNNEI come from the germline V gene. The CDR3 runs 14 residues. Using immunoSEQ multiplex PCR, the repertoire was profiled, and TCRdb retains in-frame clones only, with some absent. This table holds around 70,000 clones, roughly nine tenths found once. Sequencing was carried out using peripheral blood. This chain uses TRBV2 with TRBJ2-2; maybe TRBD1 (6 bases). The origin of this receptor is a human donor in a cohort sampled during active COVID-19. CDR3: CASRTTGNTGELFF. The CDR3 DNA sequence: TGTGCCAGCAGAACGACAGGGAACACCGGGGAGCTGTTTTTT.